The sequence of this T cell receptor beta chain was determined in a study of shared clonotypes between healthy human individuals. This clone came up once. V lost 3 bases and J 2 bases, leaving 11 bases between the germline ends. The CDR3 is 15 amino acids. CDR1 is SGHTA, CDR2 FQGNSA, per germline. Libraries were prepared by immunoSEQ multiplex PCR; TCRdb keeps only in-frame clonotypes and omits some of them. The data contain 2,500,000 or so clones, about nine tenths of them singletons. The gene calls are TRBV7-2 and TRBJ2-1; D uncertain. The sequence came from a man aged 18 to 29 in good health. Some clones in this sample may be carry-over from other donors' samples. The sample taken for sequencing was naive CD4+ T cells from PBMCs. Subset: CD45RA+ positively selected. This CDR3 is CASSFSRVAYNEQFF. The CDR3 DNA reads as TGTGCCAGCAGCTTTTCTAGGGTGGCCTACAATGAGCAGTTCTTC.